These 10 T cell receptor beta chains came from one sample sequenced in a study of fetal regulatory T cell absence and autoimmunity. TCRdb's copy holds only in-frame clones and misses some; the assay was immunoSEQ multiplex PCR. There are more than 85,000 clones in the sample; more than 70% occur only once, and 1.5% to 2% lies in the top ten. Sequenced: pancreas tissue. Source of these receptors: a male donor with IPEX syndrome.

This chain joins TRBV6-4 and TRBJ1-1; D remains unclear. Looked up from germline, CDR1 is MRHNA and CDR2 is SNTAGT. The V gene lost 4 bases and the J gene lost 1 base, with 7 bases spanning the gap. This CDR3 region has 13 residues. The CDR3 region has the DNA TGTGCCAGCAGTGCGGTACAGAACACTGAAGCTTTCTTT. Translation gives CASSAVQNTEAFF.

This clone was counted once. The chain is built from TRBV6-6 and TRBJ1-2, with 12 bases aligning to TRBD1. CDR3 length: 15 residues. Germline CDR1 and CDR2: MNHNY and SVGAGI (reference sequence). V dropped 1 base and J dropped 12; count of bases not matched to a gene: 9. The CDR3 DNA reads TGTGCCAGCAGTTACTTGTATCCGGGACAGGGGGCCAACACCTTC. Amino acids: CASSYLYPGQGANTF.

This clone has a single count. The chain has TRBV27 and TRBJ1-1; 8 bases line up with TRBD1. The V segment lost 8 bases and the J segment 1 base; nucleotides outside the gene matches: 15. The CDR3 runs to 17 residues. CDR1 is MNHEY, CDR2 SMNVEV, per germline (reference sequence). The CDR3 sequence is CASPTQDRQGPNTEAFF. The CDR3 nucleotides read TGTGCCAGCCCAACTCAGGATAGACAGGGGCCGAACACTGAAGCTTTCTTT.

The rearrangement uses TRBV7-8 and TRBJ1-1; 7 bases match TRBD1. Germline CDR1 SGHVS, CDR2 FQNEAQ. This CDR3 is 14 amino acids long. Trimming cost V 5 bases and J 5 bases; bases outside gene matches: 8. The CDR3 coding sequence is TGTGCCAGCAGCCCTAGACAGGGTAGTACTGAAGCTTTCTTT. It codes for CASSPRQGSTEAFF.

CDR3 region: CASSLNIQAIPYEQYF. CDR3 DNA: TGTGCCAGCAGCTTAAATATCCAGGCCATCCCCTACGAGCAGTACTTC. The gene calls are TRBV5-8 and TRBJ2-7; D unclear. The CDR3 contains 16 residues. Trimming took 2 bases from V and 2 from J, leaving 17 bases between them. CDR1 is SGHTS and CDR2 is YDEGEE in the germline V gene. The complete variable domain, with remaining parts taken from reference TRBV5-8 and TRBJ2-7, reads EAGVTQSPTHLIKTRGQQATLRCSPISGHTSVYWYQQALGLGLQFLLWYDEGEERNRGNFPPRFSGRQFPNYSSELNVNALELEDSALYLCASSLNIQAIPYEQYFGPGTRLTVT.

This clone was picked up one time. The rearrangement links TRBV19 to TRBJ2-5; a weak D match, TRBD1 (5 bases). The V and J ends lost 3 bases and 5 bases respectively, with 13 bases between them. The length of the CDR3 is 14 residues. In germline, CDR1 is LNHDA, CDR2 SQIVND (reference sequence). The CDR3: CASSMMAGWETQYF. CDR3 coding DNA: TGTGCCAGTAGTATGATGGCAGGGTGGGAGACCCAGTACTTC.

This chain connects TRBV6-6 to TRBJ2-2, with 7 bases aligning to TRBD2. Germline CDR1 is MNHNY and CDR2 is SVGAGI (reference sequence). The CDR3 covers 16 residues. J gave up 4 bases and V 4 bases, and 9 bases lay outside the gene matches. The CDR3 protein is CASSSLMGGGTGELFF. DNA of the CDR3: TGTGCCAGCAGTTCCCTAATGGGCGGGGGCACCGGGGAGCTGTTTTTT.

The V call is TRBV6-5, the J call TRBJ1-1; the match to TRBD1 covers 7 bases. The germline CDR1 and CDR2 sequences are MNHEY and SVGAGI. Trimming at V came to 6 bases and at J to 3 bases, leaving 4 bases not matched to a gene. The CDR3 is made up of 13 amino acids. The CDR3 DNA is TGTGCCAGCAGGCCGACAGGGTACACTGAAGCTTTCTTT. Its translation is CASRPTGYTEAFF.

The CDR3 loop is CASSVAGSQETQYF. CDR3 in DNA: TGTGCCAGCAGCGTAGCGGGGTCCCAAGAGACCCAGTACTTC. The J gene is TRBJ2-5, the V gene TRBV9; TRBD2 is a possible D gene (5 bases). Trimming left V 0 bases short and J 1 base short, with 7 bases between. CDR1 and CDR2 (germline): SGDLS, YYNGEE. The CDR3 length is 14 residues.

V and J are TRBV7-6 and TRBJ2-1, with no clear D. V was trimmed by 5 bases and J by 9 bases, leaving 14 bases between them. CDR1 and CDR2 from the germline V gene are SGHVS and FNYEAQ. CDR3 length equals 13 residues. As DNA, the CDR3 is TGTGCCAGCAGCCGGATCCGGTGGGCTGAGCAGTTCTTC. It translates to CASSRIRWAEQFF.